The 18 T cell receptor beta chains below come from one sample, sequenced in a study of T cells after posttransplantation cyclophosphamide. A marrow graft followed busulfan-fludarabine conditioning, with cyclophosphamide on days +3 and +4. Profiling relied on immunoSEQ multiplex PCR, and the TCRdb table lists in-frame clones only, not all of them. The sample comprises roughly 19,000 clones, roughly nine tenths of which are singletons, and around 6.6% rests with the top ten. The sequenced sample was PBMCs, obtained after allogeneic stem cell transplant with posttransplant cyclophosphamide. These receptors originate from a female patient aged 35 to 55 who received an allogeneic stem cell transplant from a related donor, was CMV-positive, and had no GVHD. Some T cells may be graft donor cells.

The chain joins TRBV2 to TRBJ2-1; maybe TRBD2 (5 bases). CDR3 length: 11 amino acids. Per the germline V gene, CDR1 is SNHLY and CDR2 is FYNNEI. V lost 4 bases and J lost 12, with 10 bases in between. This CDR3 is CASSARDWQFF. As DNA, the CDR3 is TGTGCCAGCAGTGCTCGGGATTGGCAGTTCTTC.

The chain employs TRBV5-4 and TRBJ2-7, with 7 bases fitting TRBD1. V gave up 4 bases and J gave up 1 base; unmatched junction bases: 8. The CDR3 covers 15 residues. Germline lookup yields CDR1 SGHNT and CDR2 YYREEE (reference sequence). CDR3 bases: TGTGCCAGCAGCCCCCCGGACAGGAGATCCTACGAGCAGTACTTC. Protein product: CASSPPDRRSYEQYF.

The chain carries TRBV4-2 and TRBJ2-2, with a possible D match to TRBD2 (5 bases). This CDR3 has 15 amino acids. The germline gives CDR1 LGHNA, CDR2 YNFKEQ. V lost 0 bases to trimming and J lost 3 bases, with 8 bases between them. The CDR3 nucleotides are TGTGCCAGCAGCCAAGACGGGGATTACACCGGGGAGCTGTTTTTT. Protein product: CASSQDGDYTGELFF.

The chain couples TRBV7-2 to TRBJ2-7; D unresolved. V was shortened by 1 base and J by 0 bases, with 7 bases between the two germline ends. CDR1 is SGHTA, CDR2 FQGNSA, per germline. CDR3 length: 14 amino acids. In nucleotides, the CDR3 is TGTGCCAGCAGCTTAGACGCGGCCTCCTACGAGCAGTACTTC. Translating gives CASSLDAASYEQYF.

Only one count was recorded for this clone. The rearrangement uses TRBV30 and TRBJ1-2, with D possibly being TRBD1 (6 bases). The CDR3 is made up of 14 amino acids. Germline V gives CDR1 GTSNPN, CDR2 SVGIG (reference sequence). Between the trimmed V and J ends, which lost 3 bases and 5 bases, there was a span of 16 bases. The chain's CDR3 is CAWSQQGLVYGYTF. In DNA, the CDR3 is TGTGCCTGGAGCCAACAGGGTTTGGTGTATGGCTACACCTTC.

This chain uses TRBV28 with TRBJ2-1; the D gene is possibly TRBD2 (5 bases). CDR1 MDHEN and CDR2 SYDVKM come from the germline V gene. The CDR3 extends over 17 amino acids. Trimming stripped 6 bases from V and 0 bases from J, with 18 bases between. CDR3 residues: CASSSEGSVNSYNEQFF. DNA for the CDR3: TGTGCCAGCAGCTCCGAGGGTAGCGTCAACTCCTACAATGAGCAGTTCTTC. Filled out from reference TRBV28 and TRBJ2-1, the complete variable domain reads DVKVTQSSRYLVKRTGEKVFLECVQDMDHENMFWYRQDPGLGLRLIYFSYDVKMKEKGDIPEGYSVSREKKERFSLILESASTNQTSMYLCASSSEGSVNSYNEQFFGPGTRLTVL.

Written as DNA, the CDR3 is TGTGCCAGCAGCTTAGATGTCAGCGCAACTAATGAAAAACTGTTTTTT. Translating it yields CASSLDVSATNEKLFF. V usage is TRBV7-9 and J usage is TRBJ1-4; unclear D gene. This CDR3 is 16 amino acids long. V was cut by 1 base and J by 0 bases, with 9 bases left in between. The V gene's germline CDR1 is SEHNR and CDR2 FQNEAQ (reference sequence).

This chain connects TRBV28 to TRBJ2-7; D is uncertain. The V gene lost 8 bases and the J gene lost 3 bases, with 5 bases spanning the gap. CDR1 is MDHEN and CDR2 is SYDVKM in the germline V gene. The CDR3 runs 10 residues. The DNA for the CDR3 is TGTGCCAGCGGCCGCTACGAGCAGTACTTC. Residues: CASGRYEQYF.

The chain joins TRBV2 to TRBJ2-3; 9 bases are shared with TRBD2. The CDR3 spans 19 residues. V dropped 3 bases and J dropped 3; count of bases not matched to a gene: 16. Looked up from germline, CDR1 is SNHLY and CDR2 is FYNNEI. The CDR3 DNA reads TGTGCCAGCAGTGAGGTACGCGGGAGGGCCGATATTTGGACAGATACGCAGTATTTT. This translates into CASSEVRGRADIWTDTQYF.

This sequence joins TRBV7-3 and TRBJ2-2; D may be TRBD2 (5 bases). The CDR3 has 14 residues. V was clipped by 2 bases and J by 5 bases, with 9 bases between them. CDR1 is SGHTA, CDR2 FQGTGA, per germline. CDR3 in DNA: TGTGCCAGCAGCTTACGAGGGTTTACCGGGGAGCTGTTTTTT. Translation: CASSLRGFTGELFF.

The CDR3 loop is CASSTSRGQANYGYTF. Here the CDR3 DNA reads TGTGCCAGTAGTACATCCAGGGGACAAGCTAACTATGGCTACACCTTC. The rearrangement uses TRBV19 and TRBJ1-2, with a tentative D call TRBD1 (6 bases). The CDR3 length is 16 residues. Germline values: CDR1 LNHDA, CDR2 SQIVND (reference sequence). Trimming removed 4 bases from V and 0 bases from J, with 15 bases in between.

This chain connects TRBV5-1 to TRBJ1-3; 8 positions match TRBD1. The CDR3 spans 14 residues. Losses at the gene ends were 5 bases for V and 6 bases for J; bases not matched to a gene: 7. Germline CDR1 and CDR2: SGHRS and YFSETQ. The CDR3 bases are TGCGCCAGCAGTCAGGGGGCGTTGGAAAACACCATATATTTT. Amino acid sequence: CASSQGALENTIYF.

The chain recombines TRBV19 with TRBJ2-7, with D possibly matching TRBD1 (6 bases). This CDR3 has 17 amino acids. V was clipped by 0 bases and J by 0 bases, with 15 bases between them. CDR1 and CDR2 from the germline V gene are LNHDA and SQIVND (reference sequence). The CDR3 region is CASSIDLEQGSSYEQYF. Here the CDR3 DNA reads TGTGCCAGTAGTATAGATCTGGAACAGGGCAGCTCCTACGAGCAGTACTTC.

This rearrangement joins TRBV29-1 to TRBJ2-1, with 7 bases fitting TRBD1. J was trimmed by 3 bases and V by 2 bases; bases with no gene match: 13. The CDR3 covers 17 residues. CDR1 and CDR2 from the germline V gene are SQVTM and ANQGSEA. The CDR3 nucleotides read TGCAGCGTTGAATTTGGGGCCGGACAGGTGGTCTACAATGAGCAGTTCTTC. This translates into CSVEFGAGQVVYNEQFF.

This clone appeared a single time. CDR3 in DNA: TGTGCCCGCCACCCCACAAGCGGCCGACGCTACGAGCAGTACTTC. This translates into CARHPTSGRRYEQYF. This sequence joins TRBV6-5 and TRBJ2-7; possibly TRBD2 for D (5 bases). Germline values: CDR1 MNHEY, CDR2 SVGAGI. Trimming cost V 11 bases and J 3 bases, with 23 bases left between them. The CDR3 is 15 residues long.

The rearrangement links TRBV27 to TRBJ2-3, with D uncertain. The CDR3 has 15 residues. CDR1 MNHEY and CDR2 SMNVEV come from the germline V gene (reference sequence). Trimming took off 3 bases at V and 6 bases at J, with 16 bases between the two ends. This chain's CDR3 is CASSFSGRGKDTQYF. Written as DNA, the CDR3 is TGTGCCAGCAGTTTTTCGGGTCGCGGTAAGGATACGCAGTATTTT.

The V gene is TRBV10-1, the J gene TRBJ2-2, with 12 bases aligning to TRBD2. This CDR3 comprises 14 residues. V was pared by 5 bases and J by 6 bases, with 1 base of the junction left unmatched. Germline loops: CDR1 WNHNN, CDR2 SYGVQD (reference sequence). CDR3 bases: TGCGCCAGCAGTAGGACTAGCGGGGCCGGGGAGCTGTTTTTT. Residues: CASSRTSGAGELFF.

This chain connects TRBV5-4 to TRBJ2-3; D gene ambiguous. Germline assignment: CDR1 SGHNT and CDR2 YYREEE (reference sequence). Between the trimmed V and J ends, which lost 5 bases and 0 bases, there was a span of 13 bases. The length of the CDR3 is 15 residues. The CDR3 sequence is CASRPDTYSTDTQYF. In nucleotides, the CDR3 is TGTGCCAGCAGACCAGACACCTATAGCACAGATACGCAGTATTTT. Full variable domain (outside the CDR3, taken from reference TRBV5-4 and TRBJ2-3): ETGVTQSPTHLIKTRGQQVTLRCSSQSGHNTVSWYQQALGQGPQFIFQYYREEENGRGNFPPRFSGLQFPNYSSELNVNALELDDSALYLCASRPDTYSTDTQYFGPGTRLTVL.